The 20 T cell receptor beta chains in this list originate from one sample, sequenced in a study of response to subunit inactivated influenza vaccine. TCRdb re-called the RT-PCR reads through MiXCR, storing one row per CDR3 protein. The data hold fewer than 600,000 distinct CDR3 sequences, with approximately 7.3% observed a single time. The material sequenced was PBMCs from blood, taken about 24 months after vaccination. All receptors derive from a man in his fifties or sixties who received an inactivated influenza vaccine.

The chain joins TRBV5-1 to TRBJ2-7; D may be TRBD1 (7 bases). With 4 bases removed from V and 4 bases from J, the gap between germline ends came to 9 bases. CDR1 and CDR2 (germline): SGHRS, YFSETQ. This CDR3 has 12 amino acids. Written as DNA, the CDR3 is TGCGCCAGCAGCGCGGGACAGTACGAGCAGTACTTC. Translated: CASSAGQYEQYF.

This clonotype was counted ten times or more. CDR3 amino acids: CASSLTGPYGYTF. The DNA of the CDR3 is TGTGCCAGCAGTTTGACAGGGCCCTATGGCTACACCTTC. This rearrangement joins TRBV12-3 or TRBV12-4 to TRBJ1-2, with 7 bases fitting TRBD1. The CDR3 is 13 residues long. The ends lost 3 bases at V and 4 bases at J; junction bases unmatched: 2.

CDR3 sequence: CASSSEYSQPQHF. For the CDR3, the DNA is TGTGCCAGCAGCTCAGAGTACTCTCAGCCCCAGCATTTT. The chain carries TRBV7-2 and TRBJ1-5; D remains ambiguous. Germline CDR1 is SGHTA and CDR2 is FQGNSA. V lost 4 bases and J lost 6, with 10 bases in between. This CDR3 is 13 amino acids long.

This clonotype was seen only a few times. The genes are TRBV28 and TRBJ2-7; 9 bases line up with TRBD1. V shed 4 bases, J shed 5 bases, and the junction held 6 bases outside the gene matches. In germline, CDR1 is MDHEN, CDR2 SYDVKM. The CDR3 sequence is 14 residues long. CDR3 in DNA: TGTGCCAGCAGTTGGGGGACAGGGAGGAACGAGCAGTACTTC. Translating it yields CASSWGTGRNEQYF.

In DNA, the CDR3 is TGTGCCAGCAGTGCCCCGACTCGGAGCACAGATACGCAGTATTTT. This sequence encodes CASSAPTRSTDTQYF. The chain combines TRBV27 with TRBJ2-3; D not certain. The CDR3 length is 15 residues. From germline, CDR1 is MNHEY and CDR2 SMNVEV (reference sequence). V shed 5 bases and J shed 0 bases, with 12 bases lying between them.

This clonotype has a count of ten or more. The chain links TRBV20-1 to TRBJ2-7, with 9 bases identical to TRBD1. V gave up 5 bases and J gave up 3 bases; unmatched junction bases: 17. Germline values: CDR1 DFQATT, CDR2 SNEGSKA (reference sequence). The CDR3 is 17 amino acids. The chain's CDR3 is CSAYLPGQGAPVYEQYF. The CDR3 DNA is TGCAGTGCTTACCTCCCGGGACAGGGTGCTCCAGTCTACGAGCAGTACTTC.

This clonotype turned up a few times. This chain connects TRBV29-1 to TRBJ2-5; 10 bases are a match to TRBD2. The germline gives CDR1 SQVTM, CDR2 ANQGSEA. CDR3 length equals 14 residues. V gave up 7 bases and J gave up 1 base; unmatched junction bases: 6. The CDR3 DNA sequence: TGCAGCGGAAGCGGGAGGGCCTCCCAAGAGACCCAGTACTTC. This gives the protein CSGSGRASQETQYF.

This rearrangement joins TRBV5-1 to TRBJ1-1; 10 bases are shared with TRBD1. The V and J ends lost 7 bases and 4 bases, in that order; junction bases with no gene match: 7. The V gene's germline CDR1 is SGHRS and CDR2 YFSETQ. The CDR3 length is 14 residues. As DNA, the CDR3 is TGCGCCAGCGACTCCGGGACAGGGGTCACTGAAGCTTTCTTT. Its protein product is CASDSGTGVTEAFF.

The sample holds many counts of this clonotype. The rearrangement links TRBV6-1 to TRBJ1-1; D is uncertain. Trimming took 7 bases from V and 0 from J, leaving 12 bases between them. Germline CDR1 is MNHNS and CDR2 is SASEGT. The CDR3 covers 14 residues. The CDR3 here is CASTQDGLNTEAFF. The CDR3 bases are TGTGCCAGCACGCAGGACGGGTTGAACACTGAAGCTTTCTTT.

This clonotype has a handful of counts. V is TRBV18 and J is TRBJ1-4; 9 nucleotides line up with TRBD1. The ends lost 4 bases at V and 5 bases at J; junction bases unmatched: 11. The CDR3 sequence is 17 residues long. The germline V gene encodes CDR1 KGHSH and CDR2 LQKENI. CDR3 region: CASSLASPGTGNEKLFF. CDR3 DNA: TGTGCCAGCTCACTGGCCTCCCCCGGGACAGGGAATGAAAAACTGTTTTTT.

Only a few counts were recorded for this clonotype. V gene TRBV5-1 combines with J gene TRBJ2-7, with 14 bases lining up with TRBD2. CDR1 and CDR2 from the germline V gene are SGHRS and YFSETQ. V was pared by 3 bases and J by 3 bases, with 5 bases of the junction left unmatched. This CDR3 spans 16 amino acids. As DNA, the CDR3 is TGCGCCAGCAGCTCATCCGGGACTAGCGGGAGCTACGAGCAGTACTTC. The encoded protein is CASSSSGTSGSYEQYF.

This clonotype has ten or more counts. This sequence joins TRBV9 and TRBJ2-3; 7 bases match TRBD1. Germline values: CDR1 SGDLS, CDR2 YYNGEE. CDR3 length: 13 residues. The V segment lost 0 bases and the J segment 9 bases; nucleotides outside the gene matches: 4. For the CDR3, the DNA is TGTGCCAGCAGCGTAGAAAACAGGGGAACGCAGTATTTT. It codes for CASSVENRGTQYF.

The sample holds a few counts of this clonotype. The genes are TRBV25-1 and TRBJ2-1, with 14 bases fitting TRBD2. With V trimmed by 1 base and J by 7 bases, 3 bases remained unmatched. This CDR3 has 16 residues. The germline CDR1 and CDR2 sequences are MGHDK and SYGVNS. The CDR3: CASSELGLAGDNEQFF. CDR3 DNA sequence: TGTGCCAGCAGTGAATTGGGACTAGCGGGAGATAATGAGCAGTTCTTC.

This clonotype was seen many times. The chain recombines TRBV6-1 with TRBJ2-7, with 10 bases aligning to TRBD2. J was trimmed by 7 bases and V by 8 bases; bases with no gene match: 11. In germline, CDR1 is MNHNS, CDR2 SASEGT. The CDR3 length is 14 residues. CDR3 sequence reads: CASLGLAEGSEQYF. In DNA form, the CDR3 reads TGTGCCAGCCTTGGACTAGCGGAGGGCTCGGAGCAGTACTTC.

The chain recombines TRBV5-1 with TRBJ2-5, with 8 nucleotides matching TRBD2. V gave up 1 base and J gave up 3 bases; unmatched junction bases: 5. This CDR3 is built from 15 residues. Looked up from germline, CDR1 is SGHRS and CDR2 is YFSETQ. The CDR3 region is CASSLTSGSEETQYF. CDR3 nucleotide sequence: TGCGCCAGCAGCTTGACTAGCGGATCCGAAGAGACCCAGTACTTC.

This clonotype has more than one count but fewer than ten. CDR3 sequence (DNA): TGTGCCACCACCCCGGGGGCGTACATGAACACTGAAGCTTTCTTT. Residues: CATTPGAYMNTEAFF. The chain couples TRBV6-1 to TRBJ1-1, with a possible D match to TRBD1 (6 bases). From germline, CDR1 is MNHNS and CDR2 SASEGT. This CDR3 spans 15 amino acids. Trimming shortened V by 10 bases and J by 0 bases, and 18 bases separated the two germline ends.

This clonotype was seen more than once but under ten times. The CDR3 nucleotides read TGTGCCAGCAGTGTTAGCGGGAGGCCGAACAATGAGCAGTTCTTC. Translating it yields CASSVSGRPNNEQFF. V gene TRBV6-1 combines with J gene TRBJ2-1; 10 nucleotides line up with TRBD2. The germline gives CDR1 MNHNS, CDR2 SASEGT. V dropped 4 bases and J dropped 5; count of bases not matched to a gene: 5. The CDR3 is 15 residues long.

This clonotype was recorded many times. The J gene is TRBJ2-5, the V gene TRBV6-5, with 10 nucleotides matching TRBD1. The CDR3 covers 15 residues. The V and J ends lost 6 bases and 7 bases, in that order; junction bases with no gene match: 11. CDR1 MNHEY and CDR2 SVGAGI come from the germline V gene. The CDR3 DNA reads as TGTGCCAGCAGCTTAGGACAGGGGGACGTAGGGACCCAGTACTTC. Protein sequence: CASSLGQGDVGTQYF.

The chain has TRBV20-1 and TRBJ2-3; TRBD2 aligns across 7 bases. V was pared by 0 bases and J by 10 bases, with 4 bases of the junction left unmatched. CDR1 and CDR2 (germline): DFQATT, SNEGSKA (reference sequence). The CDR3 contains 12 residues. The CDR3 here is CSARDGLESQYF. In DNA form, the CDR3 reads TGCAGTGCTAGAGACGGACTAGAGTCGCAGTATTTT.

This clonotype was found many times. The chain uses TRBV28 and TRBJ1-6, with D perhaps matching TRBD1 (6 bases). Between the trimmed V and J ends, which lost 6 bases and 7 bases, there was a span of 13 bases. Germline V gives CDR1 MDHEN, CDR2 SYDVKM. The CDR3 is 14 residues long. The CDR3 region has the DNA TGTGCCAGCAGCTCCCAGGGGAACAATTCACCCCTCCACTTT. Translated: CASSSQGNNSPLHF.